This T cell receptor beta chain was recorded in a study of long-term antiretroviral therapy in people with HIV. Findings and limits, study-wide: HIV repertoires showed narrower CDR3 length ranges than controls. Clones that had undergone expansion before ART prevailed in the repertoire throughout all time points.

An immunoSEQ assay, version v3.0, was performed at survey level. The assay was immunoSEQ multiplex PCR, and TCRdb's table has in-frame clones only and misses some. The data show approximately 18,000 clones, less than 85% seen once. Amounts of 1-10 million cryopreserved PBMC were held in the samples before DNA extraction. As for this clone: Its antigen is not identified.

The germline V gene has CDR1 PRHDT and CDR2 FYEKMQ (reference sequence). The V segment lost 5 bases and the J segment 4 bases; nucleotides outside the gene matches: 9. The CDR3 loop spans 17 amino acids. This material consisted of unsorted PBMCs, taken 0.2 years after starting antiretroviral therapy. The sequence derives from a woman aged 40 to 50 with HIV. The rearrangement joins TRBV13 to TRBJ1-6; 9 bases agree with TRBD1. The CDR3 loop reads CASSPISGTGYNSPLHF. DNA of the CDR3: TGTGCCAGCAGCCCTATATCCGGGACAGGGTATAATTCACCCCTCCACTTT.